This passage covers 11 T cell receptor beta chains from one sample sequenced in a study of cytotoxic CD8 clonotypes in ibrutinib-treated CLL. Generated by immunoSEQ multiplex PCR, the TCRdb table keeps only in-frame clones and is missing some. The sample has more than 25,000 clones; around 76% are singletons. The input for sequencing was PBMCs, taken after 36 months of ibrutinib treatment. The source is a human donor with chronic lymphocytic leukemia.

The chain is built from TRBV7-3 and TRBJ2-7; 10 positions agree with TRBD2. V was clipped by 3 bases and J by 3 bases; unmatched bases: 2. The CDR3 loop spans 14 amino acids. CDR1 is SGHTA, CDR2 FQGTGA, per germline. In DNA, the CDR3 is TGTGCCAGCAGCTTGTCTAGCGGGGGCTACGAGCAGTACTTC. Residues: CASSLSSGGYEQYF. The complete variable domain, with remaining parts taken from reference TRBV7-3 and TRBJ2-7, reads GAGVSQTPSNKVTEKGKYVELRCDPISGHTALYWYRQSLGQGPEFLIYFQGTGAADDSGLPNDRFFAVRPEGSVSTLKIQRTERGDSAVYLCASSLSSGGYEQYFGPGTRLTVT.

The chain employs TRBV9 and TRBJ2-7; the D call may be TRBD1 or TRBD2 (6 bases each). In germline, CDR1 is SGDLS, CDR2 YYNGEE. V was trimmed by 4 bases and J by 3 bases, leaving 20 bases between them. The length of the CDR3 is 16 residues. CDR3 in amino acids: CASSPLGGSGIYEQYF. The CDR3 DNA follows: TGTGCCAGCAGCCCCCTGGGGGGCAGTGGAATCTACGAGCAGTACTTC.

V is TRBV5-6 and J is TRBJ1-6; 11 bases match TRBD1. The CDR3 is made up of 15 amino acids. V shed 4 bases, J shed 9 bases, and the junction held 6 bases outside the gene matches. Germline CDR1 and CDR2: SGHDT and YYEEEE. The CDR3 spells CASSKPGQGGSPLHF. CDR3 sequence (DNA): TGTGCCAGCAGCAAGCCGGGACAGGGGGGTTCACCCCTCCACTTT.

In DNA, the CDR3 is TGTGCCAGCAGCCCTTGGGGTGTTGGGGGCTACACCTTC. Its protein product is CASSPWGVGGYTF. The chain joins TRBV5-4 to TRBJ1-2; D uncertain. Germline V gene sequence: CDR1 SGHNT, CDR2 YYREEE (reference sequence). There are 13 residues in the CDR3. V lost 4 bases and J 8 bases, leaving 15 bases between the germline ends.

The chain joins TRBV27 to TRBJ2-3; 9 positions agree with TRBD2. The CDR3 has 14 residues. From germline, CDR1 is MNHEY and CDR2 SMNVEV (reference sequence). J was trimmed by 6 bases and V by 4 bases; bases with no gene match: 5. As DNA, the CDR3 is TGTGCCAGCAGTTCCGGCGGGGGGGCGGATACGCAGTATTTT. This sequence encodes CASSSGGGADTQYF.

The V call is TRBV4-1, the J call TRBJ1-2; 9 bases line up with TRBD1. Germline V gene sequence: CDR1 MGHRA, CDR2 YSYEKL. The CDR3 totals 14 residues. V lost 4 bases, J lost 3 bases, and 3 bases stayed unmatched. The CDR3 spells CASSLDRGDYGYTF. In DNA form, the CDR3 reads TGCGCCAGCAGCCTCGACAGGGGGGACTATGGCTACACCTTC.

In this sample, this clone turned up once. This chain uses TRBV5-1 with TRBJ1-2; no reliable D call. The CDR3 consists of 12 residues. The germline V and J ends were trimmed by 3 bases and 6 bases, with 9 bases remaining between them. Germline loops: CDR1 SGHRS, CDR2 YFSETQ. CDR3 nucleotide sequence: TGCGCCAGCAGCTCCCGACCTGATGGCTACACCTTC. Its protein is CASSSRPDGYTF. The entire variable domain, with the rest obtained from reference TRBV5-1 and TRBJ1-2, is as follows: KAGVTQTPRYLIKTRGQQVTLSCSPISGHRSVSWYQQTPGQGLQFLFEYFSETQRNKGNFPGRFSGRQFSNSRSEMNVSTLELGDSALYLCASSSRPDGYTFGSGTRLTVV.

The DNA for the CDR3 is TGTGCCAGCAGTGTCAGGGGGTATGGCCAGCCCCAGCATTTT. This translates into CASSVRGYGQPQHF. The chain recombines TRBV25-1 with TRBJ1-5; 7 bases are shared with TRBD1. The CDR3 is 14 amino acids. The V and J ends lost 4 bases and 7 bases, in that order; junction bases with no gene match: 7. Germline CDR1 and CDR2: MGHDK and SYGVNS.

CDR3 sequence reads: CASSQVPGPSNYGYTF. The CDR3, as DNA: TGCGCCAGCAGCCAAGTACCGGGACCCTCTAACTATGGCTACACCTTC. The chain combines TRBV4-1 with TRBJ1-2; possible D gene TRBD1, 5 bases. Trimming shortened V by 1 base and J by 0 bases, and 12 bases separated the two germline ends. The CDR3 totals 16 residues. The germline gives CDR1 MGHRA, CDR2 YSYEKL.

This CDR3 is CASNTQGGNYGYTF. In nucleotides, the CDR3 is TGTGCCAGCAACACACAGGGAGGCAACTATGGCTACACCTTC. The chain links TRBV2 to TRBJ1-2, with TRBD1 as a possible D gene (6 bases). Germline V gene data show CDR1 as SNHLY and CDR2 as FYNNEI. The CDR3 is made up of 14 amino acids. Trimming shortened V by 7 bases and J by 2 bases, and 14 bases separated the two germline ends.

In its sample, this clone was seen a few times. This rearrangement joins TRBV15 to TRBJ2-1; no reliable D call. This CDR3 region has 13 residues. V dropped 0 bases and J dropped 9 bases, with 9 bases sitting between them. Germline V gene sequence: CDR1 LNHNV, CDR2 YYDKDF (reference sequence). CDR3 in amino acids: CATSRDLRVEQFF. In DNA form, the CDR3 reads TGTGCCACCAGCAGAGATCTAAGGGTTGAGCAGTTCTTC.